Listed here are 29 T cell receptor beta chains from one sample, sequenced in a study of blood T cell repertoires in COVID-19. Generated by immunoSEQ multiplex PCR, the TCRdb table keeps only in-frame clones and is missing some. The repertoire holds about 220,000 clones, with under 90% as singletons. The sample comprised PBMCs or T cells enriched from blood (not recorded which). The receptor set was obtained from an older woman who had recovered from COVID-19.

The V call is TRBV19, the J call TRBJ1-1; 7 bases fit TRBD1. The germline V gene encodes CDR1 LNHDA and CDR2 SQIVND (reference sequence). The CDR3 contains 14 residues. V trimming: 5 bases; J trimming: 2 bases; junction bases outside the gene matches: 5. In DNA form, the CDR3 reads TGTGCCAGTAGTTCACAGGGGCAAAACACTGAAGCTTTCTTT. Translation gives CASSSQGQNTEAFF.

This clone was seen a few times. V and J are TRBV27 and TRBJ1-6; possibly TRBD1 for D (5 bases). The V end was cut by 2 bases, the J end by 7 bases, with 15 bases between. Germline CDR1 is MNHEY and CDR2 is SMNVEV (reference sequence). The CDR3 extends over 16 amino acids. CDR3 bases: TGTGCCAGCAGTTTAACATTGCAGGCAGGGAATTCACCCCTCCACTTT. Its translation is CASSLTLQAGNSPLHF.

J is TRBJ2-7 and V is TRBV2; 8 positions agree with TRBD1. The CDR3 is 13 amino acids. The germline CDR1 and CDR2 sequences are SNHLY and FYNNEI. The V gene end was trimmed by 8 bases and the J gene end by 2 bases; junction bases not matched to a gene: 5. The CDR3 spells CASGGQGTYEQYF. CDR3 sequence (DNA): TGTGCCAGCGGAGGACAGGGCACCTACGAGCAGTACTTC.

J is TRBJ2-1 and V is TRBV3-1 (or the pseudogene TRBV3-2), with D maybe TRBD1 (6 bases). This CDR3 is built from 11 residues. Trimming left V 4 bases short and J 10 bases short, with 8 bases between. Germline lookup yields CDR1 LGHDT and CDR2 YNNKEL (reference sequence). CDR3 region: CASSPGQEQFF. CDR3 in DNA: TGTGCCAGCAGCCCCGGACAGGAGCAGTTCTTC.

J is TRBJ1-6 and V is TRBV6-5, with 9 bases identical to TRBD1. Germline CDR1 is MNHEY and CDR2 is SVGAGI. The ends lost 6 bases at V and 18 bases at J; junction bases unmatched: 9. This CDR3 contains 12 residues. The CDR3 nucleotides are TGTGCCAGCAGGGAGGGGGACAGGGTTTCCCACTTT. Protein product: CASREGDRVSHF.

The J gene is TRBJ2-7, the V gene TRBV7-8; unclear D gene. Germline lookup yields CDR1 SGHVS and CDR2 FQNEAQ. The CDR3 sequence is 13 residues long. Trimming took off 1 base at V and 6 bases at J, with 10 bases between the two ends. CDR3 protein: CASSLGGVSEQYF. The CDR3 DNA follows: TGTGCCAGCAGCTTAGGTGGAGTTTCCGAGCAGTACTTC.

The J gene is TRBJ1-6, the V gene TRBV6-1; possible D gene TRBD1, 6 bases. Germline V gene data show CDR1 as MNHNS and CDR2 as SASEGT. V lost 2 bases and J 10 bases, leaving 9 bases between the germline ends. The CDR3 spans 13 residues. The CDR3 bases are TGTGCCAGCAGTGAACCGGGGGGCTCACCCCTCCACTTT. The encoded protein is CASSEPGGSPLHF.

The chain is built from TRBV10-3 and TRBJ1-2, with unresolved D. The V and J ends lost 2 bases and 2 bases respectively, with 12 bases between them. Germline V gene lookup returns CDR1 ENHRY and CDR2 SYGVKD. The CDR3 covers 15 residues. The CDR3 protein is CAISEGGQTNYGYTF. CDR3 nucleotides: TGTGCCATCAGTGAGGGTGGGCAGACCAACTATGGCTACACCTTC.

This clone was found a few times. The rearrangement uses TRBV7-9 and TRBJ1-3; 7 bases line up with TRBD1. There are 11 residues in the CDR3. V lost 8 bases to trimming and J lost 6 bases; unmatched junction nucleotides: 1. Germline CDR1 and CDR2: SEHNR and FQNEAQ (reference sequence). The CDR3: CASGQENTIYF. CDR3 bases: TGTGCCAGCGGACAGGAAAACACCATATATTTT.

The chain has TRBV19 and TRBJ2-7, with 10 bases identical to TRBD2. The J segment lost 5 bases and the V segment lost 9 bases, leaving 10 bases of the junction unmatched. The germline V gene encodes CDR1 LNHDA and CDR2 SQIVND (reference sequence). CDR3 size: 14 residues. The chain's CDR3 is CASTSAGGPDEQYF. In nucleotides, the CDR3 is TGTGCCAGCACCTCAGCGGGAGGGCCTGACGAGCAGTACTTC.

A single count supports this clone. J is TRBJ2-5 and V is TRBV13; 9 bases map to TRBD1. CDR3 size: 15 residues. V dropped 5 bases and J dropped 5; count of bases not matched to a gene: 9. CDR1 is PRHDT, CDR2 FYEKMQ, per germline (reference sequence). CDR3: CASSHRDRAMETQYF. CDR3 sequence (DNA): TGTGCCAGCAGCCACCGGGACAGGGCGATGGAGACCCAGTACTTC.

This chain connects TRBV4-3 to TRBJ1-2; possible D gene TRBD1, 5 bases. The V gene's germline CDR1 is LGHNA and CDR2 YSLEER. Deletions cut 0 bases from V and 2 bases from J, with 10 bases between. This CDR3 is 15 amino acids long. The CDR3 DNA is TGCGCCAGCAGCCAAGAGAGCCAGGGCAACTATGGCTACACCTTC. The encoded protein is CASSQESQGNYGYTF.

This chain uses TRBV7-9 with TRBJ1-2, with 10 nucleotides matching TRBD1. CDR1 and CDR2 (germline): SEHNR, FQNEAQ (reference sequence). CDR3 length: 14 amino acids. Germline trimming cut 3 bases from V and 5 bases from J; bases unmatched to any gene: 3. CDR3 loop: CASSFGTGEYGYTF. DNA of the CDR3: TGTGCCAGCAGCTTTGGGACAGGGGAGTATGGCTACACCTTC. Using reference TRBV7-9 and TRBJ1-2 for the parts outside the CDR3, the full variable domain is DTGVSQNPRHKITKRGQNVTFRCDPISEHNRLYWYRQTLGQGPEFLTYFQNEAQLEKSRLLSDRFSAERPKGSFSTLEIQRTEQGDSAMYLCASSFGTGEYGYTFGSGTRLTVV.

The rearrangement uses TRBV5-1 and TRBJ1-2, with 7 nucleotides matching TRBD1. Germline lookup yields CDR1 SGHRS and CDR2 YFSETQ. The CDR3 runs 16 residues. V was pared by 0 bases and J by 5 bases, with 10 bases of the junction left unmatched. CDR3 sequence reads: CASSLGPVDREYGYTF. In DNA, the CDR3 is TGCGCCAGCAGCTTGGGCCCCGTAGACAGGGAGTATGGCTACACCTTC.

The rearrangement joins TRBV19 to TRBJ2-6; a possible D gene is TRBD2 (5 bases). There are 14 residues in the CDR3. Deletions cut 8 bases from V and 3 bases from J, with 11 bases between. From germline, CDR1 is LNHDA and CDR2 SQIVND (reference sequence). The CDR3 region has the DNA TGTGCCAGTCGGGGTCAGGTTGGGGCCAACGTCCTGACTTTC. This gives the protein CASRGQVGANVLTF.

The rearrangement uses TRBV5-4 and TRBJ2-3; TRBD1 matches 10 bases. This CDR3 spans 15 amino acids. V lost 5 bases to trimming and J lost 0 bases; unmatched junction nucleotides: 3. Germline V CDR1 and CDR2: SGHNT, YYREEE (reference sequence). CDR3 loop: CASSSDRGSTDTQYF. The DNA for the CDR3 is TGTGCCAGCAGTTCGGACAGGGGGAGCACAGATACGCAGTATTTT.

The chain joins TRBV12-3 or TRBV12-4 to TRBJ2-7; a weak D match, TRBD2 (5 bases). This CDR3 has 13 amino acids. V lost 8 bases and J 0 bases, leaving 11 bases between the germline ends. CDR3 region: CASSDGVSYEQYF. DNA of the CDR3: TGTGCCAGCTCAGACGGGGTCTCCTACGAGCAGTACTTC.

The DNA for the CDR3 is TGTGCCAGCAGTTGGGGACAGGGGAGCAATCAGCCCCAGCATTTT. Protein: CASSWGQGSNQPQHF. The J gene is TRBJ1-5, the V gene TRBV7-9, with 10 positions matching TRBD1. This CDR3 comprises 15 residues. Germline V gene lookup returns CDR1 SEHNR and CDR2 FQNEAQ (reference sequence). Trimming removed 6 bases from V and 1 base from J; junction bases left unmatched: 3.

J is TRBJ2-7 and V is TRBV5-1; 7 bases fit TRBD1. CDR3 length: 15 amino acids. From germline, CDR1 is SGHRS and CDR2 YFSETQ. Trimming at V came to 4 bases and at J to 4 bases, leaving 11 bases not matched to a gene. The CDR3 protein is CASSRTTGFEYEQYF. CDR3 sequence (DNA): TGCGCCAGCAGCCGGACGACAGGGTTCGAGTACGAGCAGTACTTC.

The chain couples TRBV5-1 to TRBJ2-3; 13 nucleotides align to TRBD2. This CDR3 contains 17 residues. Trimming took 4 bases from V and 4 from J; bases not matched to a gene: 9. The germline gives CDR1 SGHRS, CDR2 YFSETQ. The CDR3 DNA sequence: TGCGCCAGCAGCGAACTGACTAGCGGGGGGCCCTCAGATACGCAGTATTTT. It codes for CASSELTSGGPSDTQYF. The full variable domain, with the rest looked up from reference TRBV5-1 and TRBJ2-3, is KAGVTQTPRYLIKTRGQQVTLSCSPISGHRSVSWYQQTPGQGLQFLFEYFSETQRNKGNFPGRFSGRQFSNSRSEMNVSTLELGDSALYLCASSELTSGGPSDTQYFGPGTRLTVL.

The V call is TRBV5-8, the J call TRBJ2-7; no clear D gene. The CDR3 is 12 residues long. Germline V gene lookup returns CDR1 SGHTS and CDR2 YDEGEE. The V and J ends lost 2 bases and 3 bases respectively, with 6 bases between them. The CDR3 DNA follows: TGTGCCAGCAGCTTCGACATCTACGAGCAGTACTTC. Amino acids: CASSFDIYEQYF.

This chain joins TRBV5-1 and TRBJ2-5; maybe TRBD2 (7 bases). The CDR3 runs to 15 residues. Germline lookup yields CDR1 SGHRS and CDR2 YFSETQ. Trimming left V 0 bases short and J 6 bases short, with 15 bases between. CDR3 amino acids: CASSLAGGGQQTQYF. The CDR3 region has the DNA TGCGCCAGCAGCTTGGCTGGGGGGGGGCAACAGACCCAGTACTTC.

The chain recombines TRBV7-3 with TRBJ1-2, with TRBD1 matching over 8 bases. CDR1 is SGHTA, CDR2 FQGTGA, per germline. This CDR3 has 17 amino acids. The junction had 18 bases not matched to a gene; V was cut back by 4 bases and J by 8 bases. Written as DNA, the CDR3 is TGTGCCAGCAGCTCTCAAACTTTTCCGACAGGGGTGAAAGGCTACACCTTC. This codes for CASSSQTFPTGVKGYTF.

In this sample, this clone turned up a few times. V and J are TRBV27 and TRBJ1-3, with a possible D match to TRBD1 (5 bases). The germline CDR1 and CDR2 sequences are MNHEY and SMNVEV (reference sequence). The V end lost 5 bases, the J end lost 5 bases, and 13 bases lay between the germline ends. The CDR3 is 14 residues long. In DNA, the CDR3 is TGTGCCAGCAGTCCCCAGGGATTAAGAAACACCATATATTTT. Amino acid sequence: CASSPQGLRNTIYF.

This clone was seen many times. V usage is TRBV5-1 and J usage is TRBJ2-7, with 15 positions matching TRBD2. Germline trimming cut 0 bases from V and 3 bases from J; bases unmatched to any gene: 7. The length of the CDR3 is 18 residues. Germline assignment: CDR1 SGHRS and CDR2 YFSETQ. The CDR3 coding sequence is TGCGCCAGCAGCTTGGTGGGACTAGCGGGAGGCTCCCACTACGAGCAGTACTTC. Translated, it gives CASSLVGLAGGSHYEQYF.

This clone was counted a few times. The chain employs TRBV6-1 and TRBJ2-7; D perhaps matches TRBD1 (7 bases). The V and J ends lost 2 bases and 3 bases respectively, with 11 bases between them. The CDR3 loop spans 14 amino acids. Germline values: CDR1 MNHNS, CDR2 SASEGT. CDR3 in amino acids: CASSENRGGYEQYF. Here the CDR3 DNA reads TGTGCCAGCAGTGAAAACAGGGGAGGCTACGAGCAGTACTTC.

The count of this clone is one. CDR3 region: CATFSGTRYNYEQYF. In nucleotides, the CDR3 is TGTGCCACCTTTTCCGGGACACGGTACAACTACGAGCAGTACTTC. The chain links TRBV21-1 to TRBJ2-7; the DNA was not used to check the table's D call, TRBD1. TRBV21-1 is given as a pseudogene. The length of the CDR3 is 15 residues.

The chain joins TRBV5-1 to TRBJ2-2; possible D gene TRBD2, 6 bases. Germline lookup yields CDR1 SGHRS and CDR2 YFSETQ. CDR3 length: 16 amino acids. Trimming took 4 bases from V and 6 from J, leaving 19 bases between them. Here the CDR3 reads CASSIFPNGSPGELFF. The CDR3, as DNA: TGCGCCAGCAGCATTTTCCCTAACGGGAGCCCCGGGGAGCTGTTTTTT.

The chain links TRBV6-1 to TRBJ2-3; no clear D. Per germline, CDR1 MNHNS and CDR2 SASEGT. V was pared by 3 bases and J by 5 bases, with 9 bases between. This CDR3 has 13 residues. The CDR3 nucleotides read TGTGCCAGCAGTGACACTATAAGAGATACGCAGTATTTT. It specifies CASSDTIRDTQYF.